These 5 T cell receptor beta chains share one sample of origin, sequenced in a study of T cell responses to AZD1222 COVID-19 vaccine. Repertoires were generated with immunoSEQ multiplex PCR, while TCRdb's copy carries only in-frame clones and drops some. The data show about 78,000 clones, 75% to 95% seen once. The sequencing used peripheral blood, collected 28 days after the second AZD1222 dose. The receptors were gathered from an adult who received the AZD1222 COVID-19 vaccine.

V usage is TRBV13 and J usage is TRBJ1-1; perhaps TRBD1 as D (5 bases). The germline V and J ends were trimmed by 5 bases and 4 bases, with 14 bases remaining between them. Germline CDR1 and CDR2: PRHDT and FYEKMQ (reference sequence). The CDR3 sequence is 14 residues long. Here the CDR3 reads CASSLERGGTEAFF. The CDR3 region has the DNA TGTGCCAGCAGCCTAGAGAGGGGTGGCACTGAAGCTTTCTTT.

The chain joins TRBV4-2 to TRBJ2-1, with no clear D. From germline, CDR1 is LGHNA and CDR2 YNFKEQ. The V and J ends lost 1 base and 10 bases respectively, with 11 bases between them. The CDR3 runs to 13 residues. The CDR3: CASSQATIWEQFF. The DNA for the CDR3 is TGTGCCAGCAGCCAAGCAACTATCTGGGAGCAGTTCTTC.

The chain joins TRBV29-1 to TRBJ1-6; TRBD1 matches 9 bases. The CDR3 covers 14 residues. Trimming took 6 bases from V and 8 from J; bases not matched to a gene: 8. CDR1 SQVTM and CDR2 ANQGSEA come from the germline V gene. The CDR3: CSVRRDRADSPLHF. In DNA, the CDR3 is TGCAGCGTACGCCGGGACAGGGCAGATTCACCCCTCCACTTT.

This chain uses TRBV5-4 with TRBJ2-1, with 12 bases that match TRBD2. CDR1 is SGHNT and CDR2 is YYREEE in the germline V gene (reference sequence). Trimming took 3 bases from V and 4 from J; bases not matched to a gene: 2. The CDR3 extends over 15 amino acids. As DNA, the CDR3 is TGTGCCAGCAGCTCTGGACTAGCGGGGTACAATGAGCAGTTCTTC. Protein sequence: CASSSGLAGYNEQFF.

The chain employs TRBV7-2 and TRBJ2-3; no reliable D call. CDR1 SGHTA and CDR2 FQGNSA come from the germline V gene. V gave up 1 base and J gave up 2 bases, with 4 bases separating them. CDR3 length equals 13 residues. The CDR3 region is CASSLDFTDTQYF. In nucleotides, the CDR3 is TGTGCCAGCAGCTTAGACTTCACAGATACGCAGTATTTT. The complete variable domain, with remaining parts taken from reference TRBV7-2 and TRBJ2-3, reads GAGVSQSPSNKVTEKGKDVELRCDPISGHTALYWYRQSLGQGLEFLIYFQGNSAPDKSGLPSDRFSAERTGGSVSTLTIQRTQQEDSAVYLCASSLDFTDTQYFGPGTRLTVL.